This T cell receptor beta chain was found in a study of control samples from healthy donors and cancer patients. TCRdb's table, derived via immunoSEQ multiplex PCR, lists solely in-frame clones and lacks some. The sample contains around 85,000 clones, over 90% of which appear only once. Trimming removed 3 bases from V and 6 bases from J; junction bases left unmatched: 8. Germline-derived CDR1 and CDR2 are MGHRA and YSYEKL. The CDR3 totals 16 residues. This TCR was recovered from a woman aged 18-29 years in good health. Input material: blood. The rearrangement joins TRBV4-1 to TRBJ2-1; the match to TRBD2 covers 10 bases. The DNA of the CDR3 is TGCGCCAGCAGCCATTACTCAGCGGGAGGGCGCAATGAGCAGTTCTTC. It codes for CASSHYSAGGRNEQFF.